The sequence of this T cell receptor (beta chain) was determined in a study of blood T cell repertoires in COVID-19. About the study: Specimens from acute and convalescent COVID-19 originated in the United States, Italy and Spain.

Clones were sequenced by immunoSEQ multiplex PCR, and TCRdb holds only the in-frame ones, with some missing. The data show 200,000 to 250,000 clones, with 82% seen just once and about 3.6% held by the top ten. This clone has only a few counts. The source material was peripheral blood. The clonotype comes from a woman at least 80 years old with acute or convalescent COVID-19.

CDR3 residues: CASSTGQGPGMNTQYF. In DNA, the CDR3 is TGTGCCAGCAGCACTGGACAGGGGCCCGGAATGAATACGCAGTATTTT. The V and J genes are TRBV7-3 and TRBJ2-3; 9 bases agree with TRBD1. This CDR3 spans 16 amino acids. V lost 5 bases to trimming and J lost 7 bases; unmatched junction nucleotides: 13. Germline V gene sequence: CDR1 SGHTA, CDR2 FQGTGA.